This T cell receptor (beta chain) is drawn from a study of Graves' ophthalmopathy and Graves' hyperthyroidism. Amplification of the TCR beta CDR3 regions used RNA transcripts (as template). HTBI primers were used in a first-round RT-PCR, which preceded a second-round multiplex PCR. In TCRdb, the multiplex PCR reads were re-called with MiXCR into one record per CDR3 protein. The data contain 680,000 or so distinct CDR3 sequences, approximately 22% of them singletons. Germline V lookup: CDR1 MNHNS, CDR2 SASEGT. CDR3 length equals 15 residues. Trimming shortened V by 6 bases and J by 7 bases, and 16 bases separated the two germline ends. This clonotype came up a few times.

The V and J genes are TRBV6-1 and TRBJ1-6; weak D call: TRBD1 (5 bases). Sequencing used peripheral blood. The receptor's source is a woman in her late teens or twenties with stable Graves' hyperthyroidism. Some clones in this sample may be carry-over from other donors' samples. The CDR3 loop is CASSSLSGRNSPLHF. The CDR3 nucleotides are TGTGCCAGCAGCTCACTGTCGGGACGGAATTCACCCCTCCACTTT.